The 9 T cell receptor beta chains listed next were all sequenced from one sample in a study of tissue T cells after allogeneic stem cell transplantation. The repertoire was sequenced with immunoSEQ multiplex PCR; TCRdb's copy has only in-frame clones and lacks some. The repertoire holds 20,000 to 25,000 clones, with less than 75% as singletons. This material consisted of tissue from the ileum, taken at autopsy. The receptors derive from a female donor of 60 years or more with lung cancer.

The genes are TRBV19 and TRBJ1-2; TRBD1 matches at 7 bases. Germline V CDR1 and CDR2: LNHDA, SQIVND (reference sequence). Trimming cost V 6 bases and J 6 bases; bases outside gene matches: 13. The length of the CDR3 is 15 residues. The CDR3 nucleotides are TGTGCCAGTAGCACGACAGGGTTCGGCGGGGATGGCTACACCTTC. Its translation is CASSTTGFGGDGYTF.

V and J are TRBV2 and TRBJ2-7; tentatively, D is TRBD2 (5 bases). Looked up from germline, CDR1 is SNHLY and CDR2 is FYNNEI. The CDR3 has 13 amino acids. V was clipped by 5 bases and J by 7 bases, with 15 bases between them. Written as DNA, the CDR3 is TGTGCCAGCAGTCTCGACTACGGGGAGGAGCAGTACTTC. Encoded protein: CASSLDYGEEQYF.

V gene TRBV24-1 combines with J gene TRBJ2-5; D not certain. V shed 7 bases and J shed 3 bases, with 5 bases lying between them. The CDR3 is made up of 11 amino acids. The V gene's germline CDR1 is KGHDR and CDR2 SFDVKD. The CDR3 DNA is TGTGCCACCAGATACAAAGAGACCCAGTACTTC. Amino acid sequence: CATRYKETQYF.

The CDR3 nucleotides are TGTGCCAGCAGCTTAGGACGGGGGCGCGGGGAGCTGTTTTTT. This sequence encodes CASSLGRGRGELFF. V gene TRBV7-2 combines with J gene TRBJ2-2, with D perhaps being TRBD1 or TRBD2 (6 bases each). V was shortened by 1 base and J by 7 bases, with 10 bases between the two germline ends. Per the germline V gene, CDR1 is SGHTA and CDR2 is FQGNSA. The CDR3 runs to 14 residues.

The chain carries TRBV25-1 and TRBJ2-2; TRBD1 matches 7 bases. The CDR3 has 15 residues. J lost 6 bases, V lost 5 bases, and 9 bases had no gene match. Germline V gives CDR1 MGHDK, CDR2 SYGVNS. CDR3 sequence (DNA): TGTGCCAGCAGTAAAGACAGGGCTCTTGCCGGGGAGCTGTTTTTT. Amino acid sequence: CASSKDRALAGELFF.

The chain carries TRBV4-3 and TRBJ1-3, with D uncertain. CDR3 length: 15 amino acids. Germline CDR1 is LGHNA and CDR2 is YSLEER. V lost 0 bases and J 2 bases, leaving 8 bases between the germline ends. In DNA, the CDR3 is TGCGCCAGCAGCCAAGATTTTACAGCTGGAAACACCATATATTTT. This encodes CASSQDFTAGNTIYF.

The chain recombines TRBV7-9 with TRBJ2-7; D is perhaps TRBD1 or TRBD2 (5 bases each). This CDR3 comprises 17 residues. The germline V gene has CDR1 SEHNR and CDR2 FQNEAQ (reference sequence). Trimming pared 0 bases from V and 2 bases from J, leaving 17 bases between. The CDR3 region has the DNA TGTGCCAGCAGCTTAGCGTATTTGAACTGGGGACCCTACGAGCAGTACTTC. Translated: CASSLAYLNWGPYEQYF. Complete variable domain (other parts from reference TRBV7-9 and TRBJ2-7): DTGVSQNPRHKITKRGQNVTFRCDPISEHNRLYWYRQTLGQGPEFLTYFQNEAQLEKSRLLSDRFSAERPKGSFSTLEIQRTEQGDSAMYLCASSLAYLNWGPYEQYFGPGTRLTVT.

The genes are TRBV5-1 and TRBJ2-3, with D perhaps TRBD2 (6 bases). V lost 0 bases, J lost 3 bases, and 14 bases lay in between. CDR3 length: 16 amino acids. The V gene's germline CDR1 is SGHRS and CDR2 YFSETQ. The CDR3 DNA reads TGCGCCAGCAGCTTGGTATACGGGAGAGAAACAGATACGCAGTATTTT. Translation gives CASSLVYGRETDTQYF.

This clone rates as medium-sized (0.01 to 0.1%). The genes are TRBV14 and TRBJ2-7; 8 positions agree with TRBD2. Looked up from germline, CDR1 is SGHDN and CDR2 is FVKESK. The trim removed 2 bases at V and 4 bases at J, leaving 4 bases unmatched. The CDR3 runs 14 residues. CDR3 region: CASSQKRGLYEQYF. The CDR3 DNA sequence: TGTGCCAGCAGCCAAAAGCGGGGGTTGTACGAGCAGTACTTC.